Following are 30 T cell receptor beta chains from one sample sequenced in a study of cytomegalovirus exposure and HLA in healthy donors. In the PCR, 60 Vbeta and 13 Jbeta primers were used. Libraries were prepared by immunoSEQ multiplex PCR; TCRdb keeps only in-frame clonotypes and omits some of them. The sample consists of about 190,000 clones, more than 75% of them appearing once. The sample comprised PBMCs. The receptors come from a woman younger than 35 in good health and CMV-seronegative.

The V and J genes are TRBV29-1 and TRBJ2-1, with 7 nucleotides matching TRBD2. Trimming took 2 bases from V and 3 from J; bases not matched to a gene: 7. Germline V lookup: CDR1 SQVTM, CDR2 ANQGSEA. The CDR3 runs to 15 residues. Here the CDR3 reads CSVELAVSFYNEQFF. As DNA, the CDR3 is TGCAGCGTTGAACTAGCGGTGAGCTTCTACAATGAGCAGTTCTTC.

This chain joins TRBV25-1 and TRBJ2-5; D is possibly TRBD1 (6 bases). The V end lost 6 bases, the J end lost 2 bases, and 13 bases lay between the germline ends. The length of the CDR3 is 14 residues. Germline CDR1 and CDR2: MGHDK and SYGVNS. The CDR3 DNA reads TGTGCCAGCAGCAGGGGTTTCGGGCAAGAGACCCAGTACTTC. As protein: CASSRGFGQETQYF.

This chain joins TRBV18 and TRBJ1-1; 12 positions match TRBD1. The V gene's germline CDR1 is KGHSH and CDR2 LQKENI. Trimming at V came to 3 bases and at J to 4 bases, leaving 12 bases not matched to a gene. This CDR3 contains 18 residues. The CDR3 DNA reads TGTGCCAGCTCACCCGGCGGGGGACAGGGGGCGCTCTTCACTGAAGCTTTCTTT. Protein: CASSPGGGQGALFTEAFF.

CDR3 DNA: TGTGCCAGCAGTCGCCTCCTGAGCTCTGGAAACACCATATATTTT. This translates into CASSRLLSSGNTIYF. The chain carries TRBV6-5 and TRBJ1-3; no clear D gene. Trimming removed 5 bases at V and 0 bases at J, with 11 bases between. From germline, CDR1 is MNHEY and CDR2 SVGAGI. This CDR3 is 15 amino acids long.

The chain carries TRBV7-9 and TRBJ2-3, with D possibly matching TRBD1 (6 bases). The CDR3 runs to 16 residues. Deletions cut 5 bases from V and 0 bases from J, with 15 bases between. Germline assignment: CDR1 SEHNR and CDR2 FQNEAQ (reference sequence). The CDR3 DNA reads as TGTGCCAGCAGCCCCCACAGGGTCGCTAGCACAGATACGCAGTATTTT. Amino acids: CASSPHRVASTDTQYF.

A few counts support this clone. The gene calls are TRBV15 and TRBJ2-3, with 7 bases fitting TRBD2. Germline trimming cut 6 bases from V and 1 base from J; bases unmatched to any gene: 7. From germline, CDR1 is LNHNV and CDR2 YYDKDF (reference sequence). The CDR3 has 15 amino acids. The CDR3 DNA follows: TGTGCCACCAGTCAGGAGGGGAGGGGCACAGATACGCAGTATTTT. Its protein product is CATSQEGRGTDTQYF.

The chain is built from TRBV10-3 and TRBJ1-1; tentatively, D is TRBD1 (6 bases). V was pared by 4 bases and J by 1 base, with 13 bases between. Germline V lookup: CDR1 ENHRY, CDR2 SYGVKD. The CDR3 is 15 residues long. The CDR3 here is CAISGTGTPNTEAFF. The CDR3, as DNA: TGTGCCATCAGTGGGACCGGGACACCGAACACTGAAGCTTTCTTT.

This rearrangement joins TRBV27 to TRBJ1-2; the match to TRBD1 covers 8 bases. Germline CDR1 MNHEY, CDR2 SMNVEV (reference sequence). V gave up 0 bases and J gave up 7 bases; unmatched junction bases: 10. The CDR3 contains 16 residues. CDR3 sequence: CASSLSGNRGGSGYTF. The CDR3 coding sequence is TGTGCCAGCAGTTTATCGGGGAACAGGGGGGGAAGTGGCTACACCTTC.

The J gene is TRBJ2-1, the V gene TRBV27; a possible D gene is TRBD1 (6 bases). V dropped 4 bases and J dropped 8 bases, with 9 bases sitting between them. The CDR3 is 12 residues long. Germline V gives CDR1 MNHEY, CDR2 SMNVEV (reference sequence). As DNA, the CDR3 is TGTGCCAGCAGTTCACAGGGCTATGAGCAGTTCTTC. Translating it yields CASSSQGYEQFF.

The chain has TRBV19 and TRBJ1-5; D gene uncertain. The CDR3 is 13 residues long. Germline lookup yields CDR1 LNHDA and CDR2 SQIVND (reference sequence). Trimming stripped 9 bases from V and 9 bases from J, with 18 bases between. In nucleotides, the CDR3 is TGTGCCAGCGGGGTTCTTGGGTCTCTGCCCCAGCATTTT. Protein: CASGVLGSLPQHF.

This clone was recorded only once. The V gene is TRBV6-5, the J gene TRBJ2-2; D call uncertain. V lost 7 bases, J lost 1 base, and 7 bases lay in between. The length of the CDR3 is 13 residues. Looked up from germline, CDR1 is MNHEY and CDR2 is SVGAGI. Written as DNA, the CDR3 is TGTGCCAGCAAAAAACAGAACACCGGGGAGCTGTTTTTT. As protein: CASKKQNTGELFF.

The chain is built from TRBV4-1 and TRBJ1-6, with TRBD1 identical over 8 bases. The CDR3 totals 15 residues. V lost 0 bases, J lost 10 bases, and 5 bases stayed unmatched. Germline V gene sequence: CDR1 MGHRA, CDR2 YSYEKL. The CDR3 DNA sequence: TGCGCCAGCAGCCAAGATGGACAGGGTTGGTCACCCCTCCACTTT. It codes for CASSQDGQGWSPLHF.

The V gene is TRBV30, the J gene TRBJ2-7; 7 bases match TRBD2. With 1 base clipped from V and 3 bases from J, the junction kept 12 bases outside the gene matches. Germline CDR1 and CDR2: GTSNPN and SVGIG (reference sequence). The length of the CDR3 is 16 residues. Here the CDR3 reads CAWSAPPGRANYEQYF. CDR3 nucleotide sequence: TGTGCCTGGAGTGCCCCTCCAGGGAGGGCTAACTACGAGCAGTACTTC.

This chain connects TRBV19 to TRBJ2-6; D is unresolved. V shed 7 bases and J shed 0 bases, with 13 bases lying between them. In germline, CDR1 is LNHDA, CDR2 SQIVND (reference sequence). There are 16 residues in the CDR3. In DNA, the CDR3 is TGTGCCAGTAAGTGGGCCCCCATCTCTGGGGCCAACGTCCTGACTTTC. The encoded protein is CASKWAPISGANVLTF.

This clone has just one count. The chain joins TRBV6-5 to TRBJ1-2; 10 positions match TRBD1. J gave up 7 bases and V 6 bases, and 11 bases lay outside the gene matches. The CDR3 consists of 15 residues. Germline V gene lookup returns CDR1 MNHEY and CDR2 SVGAGI. CDR3: CASSGDRGFNGGYTF. DNA for the CDR3: TGTGCCAGCAGCGGGGACAGGGGTTTTAATGGTGGCTACACCTTC.

The CDR3 loop is CASSSNTDTQYF. Written as DNA, the CDR3 is TGTGCCAGCAGCTCTAACACAGATACGCAGTATTTT. This chain joins TRBV5-4 and TRBJ2-3; D is ambiguous. This CDR3 contains 12 residues. V was pared by 3 bases and J by 2 bases, with 4 bases between. Looked up from germline, CDR1 is SGHNT and CDR2 is YYREEE (reference sequence).

The chain recombines TRBV7-3 with TRBJ2-2; 7 bases match TRBD2. In germline, CDR1 is SGHTA, CDR2 FQGTGA. J was trimmed by 0 bases and V by 6 bases; bases with no gene match: 4. The CDR3 has 15 residues. CDR3 residues: CASRPGGPNTGELFF. CDR3 in DNA: TGTGCCAGCAGGCCGGGAGGCCCGAACACCGGGGAGCTGTTTTTT.

The V and J genes are TRBV6-4 and TRBJ1-2; D perhaps matches TRBD1 (5 bases). Germline V CDR1 and CDR2: MRHNA, SNTAGT. Trimming removed 6 bases at V and 8 bases at J, with 10 bases between. The CDR3 has 11 amino acids. The CDR3 nucleotides are TGTGCCAGCAGCGCAGGGTACGGCTACACCTTC. Its protein product is CASSAGYGYTF.

The chain couples TRBV5-1 to TRBJ1-5; 10 nucleotides match TRBD1. From germline, CDR1 is SGHRS and CDR2 YFSETQ. CDR3 length equals 16 residues. Trimming cost V 1 base and J 5 bases; bases outside gene matches: 6. The CDR3 sequence: CASSLSGTGADQPQHF. The DNA for the CDR3 is TGCGCCAGCAGCTTGTCCGGGACAGGGGCCGATCAGCCCCAGCATTTT.

The rearrangement uses TRBV7-6 and TRBJ1-2, with 9 bases identical to TRBD1. CDR3 length: 13 residues. Per germline, CDR1 SGHVS and CDR2 FNYEAQ. V gave up 1 base and J gave up 12 bases; unmatched junction bases: 6. The CDR3 DNA reads TGTGCCAGCAGCTTAGAGACAGGGGGAATAGACACCTTC. Protein: CASSLETGGIDTF.

This sequence joins TRBV4-2 and TRBJ2-2; 9 positions match TRBD2. V gave up 3 bases and J gave up 1 base; unmatched junction bases: 3. The germline V gene has CDR1 LGHNA and CDR2 YNFKEQ. The CDR3 contains 16 residues. The CDR3 region is CASSQVTSGNTGELFF. The CDR3 nucleotides read TGTGCCAGCAGCCAGGTGACTAGCGGGAACACCGGGGAGCTGTTTTTT.

This clone appeared once. This sequence joins TRBV5-6 and TRBJ2-2; 11 bases are shared with TRBD2. J lost 3 bases, V lost 4 bases, and 5 bases had no gene match. Germline V gene sequence: CDR1 SGHDT, CDR2 YYEEEE. The CDR3 covers 16 residues. CDR3 sequence reads: CASSRFSGRDTGELFF. The CDR3 DNA follows: TGTGCCAGCAGCCGTTTTAGCGGGAGGGACACCGGGGAGCTGTTTTTT.

In this sample, this clone turned up once. The gene calls are TRBV6-6 and TRBJ2-5, with a weak D call TRBD2 (5 bases). The better agreement between TRBJ2-7 and the DNA end casts doubt on the J call. The CDR3 has 13 amino acids. Germline lookup yields CDR1 MNHNY and CDR2 SVGAGI (reference sequence). CDR3 residues: CASSYTRSYEQYF. As DNA, the CDR3 is TGTGCCAGCAGTTACACTAGGTCCTACGAGCAGTACTTC.

This chain links TRBV28 with TRBJ2-7, with D possibly matching TRBD1 (6 bases). The CDR3 is 16 residues long. Deletions cut 5 bases from V and 3 bases from J, with 20 bases between. CDR1 MDHEN and CDR2 SYDVKM come from the germline V gene. The CDR3 nucleotides are TGTGCCAGCAGTCCCCAATCCGGGACATTTAGCTACGAGCAGTACTTC. This codes for CASSPQSGTFSYEQYF.

The chain has TRBV7-2 and TRBJ2-7, with TRBD2 identical over 9 bases. This CDR3 region has 15 residues. V was clipped by 5 bases and J by 5 bases; unmatched bases: 10. Germline V gene data show CDR1 as SGHTA and CDR2 as FQGNSA. The CDR3 DNA follows: TGTGCCAGCAGCGCTGGGACTAGCAAGGTGCACGAGCAGTACTTC. As protein: CASSAGTSKVHEQYF.

J is TRBJ1-5 and V is TRBV10-3; a possible D gene is TRBD1 (5 bases). V lost 3 bases and J lost 3, with 12 bases in between. Germline V gene lookup returns CDR1 ENHRY and CDR2 SYGVKD. The CDR3 is made up of 15 amino acids. This CDR3 is CAISETAGVNQPQHF. The CDR3 bases are TGTGCCATCAGTGAAACAGCGGGGGTCAATCAGCCCCAGCATTTT.

A remark on this clone: This CDR3 is also generated by other DNA sequences in the sample. The chain combines TRBV7-2 with TRBJ1-3; no reliable D call. From germline, CDR1 is SGHTA and CDR2 FQGNSA. The CDR3 consists of 13 residues. V shed 5 bases and J shed 0 bases, with 5 bases lying between them. CDR3 sequence reads: CASSPSSGNTIYF. The CDR3, as DNA: TGTGCCAGCAGCCCGAGCTCTGGAAACACCATATATTTT.

The chain couples TRBV18 to TRBJ2-7; no reliable D call. Germline-derived CDR1 and CDR2 are KGHSH and LQKENI. This CDR3 contains 15 residues. V was trimmed by 2 bases and J by 2 bases, leaving 13 bases between them. CDR3: CASSPSEAAAYEQYF. The CDR3 nucleotides are TGTGCCAGCTCACCAAGTGAGGCGGCGGCCTACGAGCAGTACTTC.

V is TRBV6-4 and J is TRBJ1-2, with D possibly TRBD1 on 6 matching bases. This CDR3 is 13 amino acids long. Between the trimmed V and J ends, which lost 6 bases and 7 bases, there was a span of 15 bases. From germline, CDR1 is MRHNA and CDR2 SNTAGT. CDR3 in amino acids: CASSETGIGGYTF. For the CDR3, the DNA is TGTGCCAGCAGCGAAACAGGGATTGGTGGCTACACCTTC.

The V gene is TRBV6-6, the J gene TRBJ2-7; D possibly corresponds to TRBD1 (5 bases). V lost 2 bases and J 1 base, leaving 6 bases between the germline ends. CDR1 and CDR2 (germline): MNHNY, SVGAGI (reference sequence). This CDR3 comprises 13 residues. This CDR3 is CASSYDSSYEQYF. The CDR3 coding sequence is TGTGCCAGCAGTTACGACAGTTCCTACGAGCAGTACTTC.